The rows below give T cell receptor beta chains drawn from one sample of a study of shared clonotypes between healthy human individuals. Clones were sequenced by immunoSEQ multiplex PCR, and TCRdb holds only the in-frame ones, with some missing. The sample lists under 200,000 clones, about 93% occurring once. The sample taken for sequencing was naive CD4+ T cells sorted from blood. These receptors all stem from a woman aged 25 to 39 in good health. Each CDR3 is given with its conserved first and last residue. D genes are given only for firm matches. Size is omitted from some rows. Given values are once, few, many or a class for expanded clones.

j_call: TRBJ1-5; v_call: TRBV6-1; d_call: NA; clone_size: NA; cdr3_length: 15; cdr3_nt: TGTGCCAGCAGTGCCGATGGGTATAGCAATCAGCCCCAGCATTTT; cdr3_aa: CASSADGYSNQPQHF
j_call: TRBJ2-7; v_call: TRBV7-9; d_call: NA; clone_size: NA; cdr3_length: 14; cdr3_nt: TGTGCCAGCAGCTTAGAAGGGGGGGTTTACGAGCAGTACTTC; cdr3_aa: CASSLEGGVYEQYF
j_call: TRBJ1-4; v_call: TRBV28; d_call: NA; clone_size: NA; cdr3_length: 14; cdr3_nt: TGTGCCAGCAGTGGGGTTCCGTCTAATGAAAAACTGTTTTTT; cdr3_aa: CASSGVPSNEKLFF
j_call: TRBJ2-7; v_call: TRBV28; d_call: NA; clone_size: once; cdr3_length: 14; cdr3_nt: TGTGCCAGCATCAGGGACACGTCTGTCTACGAGCAGTACTTC; cdr3_aa: CASIRDTSVYEQYF
j_call: TRBJ1-1; v_call: TRBV20-1; d_call: NA; clone_size: NA; cdr3_length: 11; cdr3_nt: TGCAGTGCTATTATGAACACTGAAGCTTTCTTT; cdr3_aa: CSAIMNTEAFF
j_call: TRBJ2-5; v_call: TRBV11-2; d_call: NA; clone_size: NA; cdr3_length: 16; cdr3_nt: TGTGCCAGCAGACCGATCCGAGGGGGTAACAAAGAGACCCAGTACTTC; cdr3_aa: CASRPIRGGNKETQYF
j_call: TRBJ2-7; v_call: TRBV5-6; d_call: TRBD1; clone_size: few; cdr3_length: 15; cdr3_nt: TGTGCCAGCAGCCCCGGACAGGGAAGATTAAGCGAGCAGTACTTC; cdr3_aa: CASSPGQGRLSEQYF
j_call: TRBJ1-6; v_call: TRBV5-1; d_call: NA; clone_size: NA; cdr3_length: 15; cdr3_nt: TGCGCCAGCAGCTTGCAGCCAGTCAGGAATTCACCCCTCCACTTT; cdr3_aa: CASSLQPVRNSPLHF
j_call: TRBJ2-7; v_call: TRBV7-2; d_call: TRBD1; clone_size: NA; cdr3_length: 15; cdr3_nt: TGTGCCAGCAGCTTCTCAGGGGGCGTCATCTACGAGCAGTACTTC; cdr3_aa: CASSFSGGVIYEQYF
j_call: TRBJ2-5; v_call: TRBV4-1; d_call: TRBD2; clone_size: NA; cdr3_length: 17; cdr3_nt: TGCGCCAGCAGCCGTATGTATCAACTAGCGGGAGCGGAGACCCAGTACTTC; cdr3_aa: CASSRMYQLAGAETQYF
j_call: TRBJ2-7; v_call: TRBV28; d_call: NA; clone_size: NA; cdr3_length: 12; cdr3_nt: TGTGCCAGCAAGGGGCTACCCTACGAGCAGTACTTC; cdr3_aa: CASKGLPYEQYF
j_call: TRBJ1-4; v_call: TRBV4-1; d_call: NA; clone_size: NA; cdr3_length: 16; cdr3_nt: TGCGCCAGCAGCCAAAACAGCGTCTCAACTAATGAAAAACTGTTTTTT; cdr3_aa: CASSQNSVSTNEKLFF
j_call: TRBJ1-3; v_call: TRBV13; d_call: NA; clone_size: NA; cdr3_length: 17; cdr3_nt: TGTGCCAGCAGCTCGGCCTCGCGTAGGGGAGCGGGAAACACCATATATTTT; cdr3_aa: CASSSASRRGAGNTIYF
j_call: TRBJ2-3; v_call: TRBV7-9; d_call: NA; clone_size: NA; cdr3_length: 14; cdr3_nt: TGTGCCAGCAGCTTTACTCAGGGAGCGGATACGCAGTATTTT; cdr3_aa: CASSFTQGADTQYF
j_call: TRBJ1-5; v_call: TRBV7-2; d_call: NA; clone_size: once; cdr3_length: 13; cdr3_nt: TGTGCCAGCCAACGGGTCACGGGTCAGCCCCAGCATTTT; cdr3_aa: CASQRVTGQPQHF
j_call: TRBJ2-6; v_call: TRBV6-5; d_call: NA; clone_size: NA; cdr3_length: 13; cdr3_nt: TGTGCCAGCGGGTTCTCTGGGGCCAACGTCCTGACTTTC; cdr3_aa: CASGFSGANVLTF